The sample holds a few counts of the clone carrying this T cell receptor (beta chain). The antigen is not known. This sample stems from a study of beta chain features in type 1 diabetes. Study results and limitations: Patients' naive, central memory and Treg TCRB repertoires seemed closer to one another than those of healthy donors. Reduced insertions and increased deletions marked VDJ junctions in type 1 diabetes patients. In every one of the four CD4+ subsets, TCRB CDR3s were moderately but significantly shorter in Type 1 diabetes patients.

Every isolated RNA sample was fully reverse transcribed, so sequencing captured expressed TCRB transcripts. Produced via immunoSEQ multiplex PCR; TCRdb's table is partial and in-frame only. The table has about 740,000 clones, under 15% seen once. The germline V and J ends were trimmed by 4 bases and 8 bases, with 9 bases remaining between them. The CDR3 spans 12 residues. CDR1 SEHNR and CDR2 FQNEAQ come from the germline V gene (reference sequence). The sample comprised naive CD4+ T cells from blood. The rearrangement uses TRBV7-9 and TRBJ2-1, with D possibly being TRBD1 (6 bases). The receptor was derived from a man between 18 and 35 years old with type 1 diabetes. CDR3 amino acids: CASSSSGDEQFF. CDR3 sequence (DNA): TGTGCCAGCAGCTCATCAGGGGATGAGCAGTTCTTC.